Presented here are 24 T cell receptor beta chains from one specimen sequenced in a study of shared clonotypes between healthy human individuals. Only CD45RO-negative cells positively selected for CCR7 counted as naive CD8 cells, so terminally differentiated effector memory CD45RA+ cells were excluded. Generated by immunoSEQ multiplex PCR, the TCRdb table keeps only in-frame clones and is missing some. Of about 2,100,000 clones listed, 90% to 95% were seen once; the top ten hold about 1.5%. The sample taken for sequencing was naive CD8+ T cells from PBMCs. Receptor source: a man younger than 30 in good health. Some clones in this sample may be carry-over from other donors' samples.

This sequence joins TRBV6-5 and TRBJ2-6; no reliable D call. V lost 5 bases and J 2 bases, leaving 10 bases between the germline ends. Germline loops: CDR1 MNHEY, CDR2 SVGAGI. CDR3 length: 15 residues. Written as DNA, the CDR3 is TGTGCCAGCAGTGCCACGGGCGCTGGGGCCAACGTCCTGACTTTC. Encoded protein: CASSATGAGANVLTF.

This clone was picked up one time. J is TRBJ2-1 and V is TRBV27; 15 bases are shared with TRBD2. This CDR3 has 17 amino acids. With 8 bases clipped from V and 1 base from J, the junction kept 6 bases outside the gene matches. In germline, CDR1 is MNHEY, CDR2 SMNVEV (reference sequence). The CDR3 DNA reads TGTGCCAGCGCTGGACTAGCGGGAGGGCCGTCCTACAATGAGCAGTTCTTC. The encoded protein is CASAGLAGGPSYNEQFF.

This chain links TRBV19 with TRBJ1-1; no definite D call. The V end was cut by 1 base, the J end by 0 bases, with 9 bases between. Per the germline V gene, CDR1 is LNHDA and CDR2 is SQIVND (reference sequence). The CDR3 has 15 residues. CDR3 region: CASSIGVSMNTEAFF. The CDR3, as DNA: TGTGCCAGTAGTATAGGGGTCAGTATGAACACTGAAGCTTTCTTT.

Details on this clone: One end of the junction is discordant with germline, which a read error may explain. The same CDR3 arises from other DNA sequences in this sample as well. The chain joins TRBV2 to TRBJ2-7, with a possible D match to TRBD1 (5 bases). The CDR3 extends over 15 amino acids. CDR1 and CDR2 (germline): SNHLY, FYNNEI. Written as DNA, the CDR3 is TGTGCCAGCAGTGATGCAAACAGGCCCGTCTACGAGCAGTACTTT. It is translated as CASSDANRPVYEQYF.

As for this clone: The sample contains more than one DNA sequence encoding this CDR3. This rearrangement joins TRBV27 to TRBJ1-5; D is undetermined. This CDR3 spans 13 amino acids. Germline V lookup: CDR1 MNHEY, CDR2 SMNVEV (reference sequence). Deletions cut 3 bases from V and 3 bases from J, with 6 bases between. The CDR3 is CASSFGVNQPQHF. The CDR3 bases are TGTGCCAGCAGTTTCGGGGTCAATCAGCCCCAGCATTTT.

The chain joins TRBV5-1 to TRBJ2-1; D may be TRBD1 (5 bases). Germline V gives CDR1 SGHRS, CDR2 YFSETQ. Trimming cost V 0 bases and J 4 bases, with 20 bases left between them. This CDR3 is 18 amino acids long. CDR3 DNA: TGCGCCAGCAGCTTGGGACAGTGGCCTCAGGGTCTTTACAATGAGCAGTTCTTC. Amino acids: CASSLGQWPQGLYNEQFF.

The chain combines TRBV5-5 with TRBJ2-7; TRBD2 matches at 13 bases. Germline V gene sequence: CDR1 SGHKS, CDR2 YYEKEE (reference sequence). With V trimmed by 3 bases and J by 5 bases, 8 bases remained unmatched. The CDR3 extends over 16 amino acids. DNA for the CDR3: TGTGCCAGCAGCTCGGGAAGGACTAGCGGGAGACACGAGCAGTACTTC. This codes for CASSSGRTSGRHEQYF.

The CDR3 region has the DNA TGTGCCAGTAGTATTGTTCGCCAAGGGGTGAACACTGAAGCTTTCTTT. Encoded protein: CASSIVRQGVNTEAFF. The chain couples TRBV19 to TRBJ1-1; D possibly corresponds to TRBD1 (5 bases). The ends were cut back, 3 bases at V and 0 bases at J, with 14 bases in the middle. The germline CDR1 and CDR2 sequences are LNHDA and SQIVND (reference sequence). The CDR3 runs 16 residues. The whole variable domain, remainder taken from reference TRBV19 and TRBJ1-1, is DGGITQSPKYLFRKEGQNVTLSCEQNLNHDAMYWYRQDPGQGLRLIYYSQIVNDFQKGDIAEGYSVSREKKESFPLTVTSAQKNPTAFYLCASSIVRQGVNTEAFFGQGTRLTVV.

The chain uses TRBV6-1 and TRBJ2-1; 9 nucleotides agree with TRBD1. Germline V CDR1 and CDR2: MNHNS, SASEGT. V lost 1 base and J lost 8; bases outside the gene matches: 6. The CDR3 length is 15 residues. In nucleotides, the CDR3 is TGTGCCAGCAGTGAAGGGGACAGGGTTGGCGATGAGCAGTTCTTC. Translating gives CASSEGDRVGDEQFF.

In the case of this clone: The sample contains more than one DNA sequence encoding this CDR3. The genes are TRBV29-1 and TRBJ1-1; D ambiguous. The CDR3 loop spans 11 amino acids. Trimming stripped 4 bases from V and 1 base from J, with 4 bases between. Germline CDR1 SQVTM, CDR2 ANQGSEA. As DNA, the CDR3 is TGCAGCGTTGGGTCGAACACTGAAGCTTTCTTT. This translates into CSVGSNTEAFF.

The gene calls are TRBV2 and TRBJ2-4, with 8 positions matching TRBD2. This CDR3 has 17 amino acids. In germline, CDR1 is SNHLY, CDR2 FYNNEI. Trimming removed 1 base from V and 0 bases from J; junction bases left unmatched: 5. CDR3 in amino acids: CASSEGRGVLAKNIQYF. The CDR3 DNA is TGTGCCAGCAGTGAAGGGCGGGGGGTCCTAGCCAAAAACATTCAGTACTTC.

Worth noting for this clone: In the same sample, other DNA sequences code for this CDR3. The rearrangement joins TRBV28 to TRBJ2-5; no firm D call. The CDR3 sequence is 13 residues long. Trimming shortened V by 3 bases and J by 4 bases, and 9 bases separated the two germline ends. Germline V CDR1 and CDR2: MDHEN, SYDVKM. Here the CDR3 DNA reads TGTGCCAGCAGTTTTGAAGGGCGAGAGACCCAGTACTTC. This gives the protein CASSFEGRETQYF.

The chain carries TRBV7-9 and TRBJ1-1; tentatively, D is TRBD1 (5 bases). Looked up from germline, CDR1 is SEHNR and CDR2 is FQNEAQ (reference sequence). This CDR3 is 19 amino acids long. V was pared by 1 base and J by 0 bases, with 21 bases between. CDR3 region: CASSLGVGESGRVNTEAFF. The CDR3 DNA reads as TGTGCCAGCAGCTTAGGAGTGGGGGAATCCGGACGGGTGAACACTGAAGCTTTCTTT.

This chain uses TRBV7-3 with TRBJ2-7; D is unresolved. CDR3 length: 16 residues. The V and J ends lost 1 base and 4 bases respectively, with 17 bases between them. Germline assignment: CDR1 SGHTA and CDR2 FQGTGA. The CDR3: CASSLSPGLPLYEQYF. In DNA, the CDR3 is TGTGCCAGCAGCTTAAGTCCAGGCCTGCCGTTGTACGAGCAGTACTTC.

This clone appeared a single time. Other DNA sequences in the same sample also yield this CDR3. V usage is TRBV7-9 and J usage is TRBJ2-1; D may be TRBD2 (5 bases). The CDR3 runs 13 residues. V was cut by 5 bases and J by 4 bases, with 9 bases left in between. The germline gives CDR1 SEHNR, CDR2 FQNEAQ (reference sequence). CDR3 residues: CASSGTGYNEQFF. CDR3 sequence (DNA): TGTGCCAGCAGCGGAACGGGGTACAATGAGCAGTTCTTC.

This chain joins TRBV9 and TRBJ2-1; no definite D call. The CDR3 totals 15 residues. The V end was cut by 0 bases, the J end by 0 bases, with 7 bases between. Per germline, CDR1 SGDLS and CDR2 YYNGEE. As DNA, the CDR3 is TGTGCCAGCAGCGTAGCTGAGAGCTCCTACAATGAGCAGTTCTTC. Its protein is CASSVAESSYNEQFF.

The CDR3 nucleotides are TGTGCCAGCAGTGACTGGGGCCCCAAAGATAACTATGGCTACACCTTC. It translates to CASSDWGPKDNYGYTF. This chain uses TRBV6-1 with TRBJ1-2; tentatively, D is TRBD1 (5 bases). Germline V gene lookup returns CDR1 MNHNS and CDR2 SASEGT. The CDR3 runs to 16 residues. V was pared by 3 bases and J by 1 base, with 15 bases between.

This chain links TRBV4-1 with TRBJ2-2; possible D gene TRBD1, 6 bases. The CDR3 covers 13 residues. V was cut by 6 bases and J by 5 bases, with 10 bases left in between. In germline, CDR1 is MGHRA, CDR2 YSYEKL. CDR3 amino acids: CASRQGRTGELFF. The CDR3 DNA reads TGCGCCAGCAGACAGGGTCGAACCGGGGAGCTGTTTTTT.

The rearrangement joins TRBV6-1 to TRBJ2-7; D is ambiguous. Deletions cut 2 bases from V and 2 bases from J, with 10 bases between. The CDR3 totals 14 residues. The germline V gene encodes CDR1 MNHNS and CDR2 SASEGT. The CDR3 bases are TGTGCCAGCAGTGAATATTCACCCACCTACGAGCAGTACTTC. This codes for CASSEYSPTYEQYF.

The CDR3 region has the DNA TGTGCCAGCAGTTACCGGGATCGGACTGAAGCTTTCTTT. It yields the protein CASSYRDRTEAFF. The J gene is TRBJ1-1, the V gene TRBV6-6; D gene ambiguous. Germline assignment: CDR1 MNHNY and CDR2 SVGAGI (reference sequence). V was clipped by 2 bases and J by 5 bases, with 9 bases between them. The CDR3 totals 13 residues.

The chain carries TRBV7-9 and TRBJ2-7, with D possibly being TRBD2 (6 bases). The germline V gene encodes CDR1 SEHNR and CDR2 FQNEAQ (reference sequence). The CDR3 length is 14 residues. The V end was cut by 3 bases, the J end by 8 bases, with 17 bases between. Here the CDR3 reads CASSFGGARGQQYF. The CDR3 coding sequence is TGTGCCAGCAGCTTCGGGGGTGCGAGGGGACAGCAGTACTTC.

The V gene is TRBV27, the J gene TRBJ1-1, with 7 bases that match TRBD1. The CDR3 totals 16 residues. Germline V gene lookup returns CDR1 MNHEY and CDR2 SMNVEV (reference sequence). Unmatched junction bases numbered 7, after V lost 3 bases and J lost 0 bases. The CDR3 region is CASSLGTASMNTEAFF. The CDR3 region has the DNA TGTGCCAGCAGTTTGGGGACAGCAAGCATGAACACTGAAGCTTTCTTT.

The chain is built from TRBV7-9 and TRBJ2-7, with D perhaps assigned TRBD1 or TRBD2 (5 bases each). Trimming shortened V by 6 bases and J by 4 bases, and 19 bases separated the two germline ends. Germline CDR1 and CDR2: SEHNR and FQNEAQ (reference sequence). The length of the CDR3 is 15 residues. CDR3 region: CASSYRDGATYEQYF. In DNA form, the CDR3 reads TGTGCCAGCAGTTACCGGGACGGAGCTACTTACGAGCAGTACTTC.

The chain combines TRBV9 with TRBJ2-7; tentative D call: TRBD2 (5 bases). There are 16 residues in the CDR3. V was shortened by 0 bases and J by 1 base, with 14 bases between the two germline ends. Germline CDR1 reads SGDLS; CDR2 reads YYNGEE. CDR3 region: CASSVEGEGRSYEQYF. CDR3 bases: TGTGCCAGCAGCGTAGAGGGCGAGGGCAGATCCTACGAGCAGTACTTC.